Listed below are T cell receptor beta chains from one sample, sequenced in a study of shared clonotypes between healthy human individuals. The protocol was immunoSEQ multiplex PCR, while the TCRdb copy is restricted to in-frame clones and leaves out a portion. This table holds 2,500,000 or so clones, around 90% found once. Specimen: naive CD4+ T cells from PBMCs. The receptors here all came from a man younger than 35 in good health. Some clones in this sample may be carry-over from other donors' samples. Both conserved end residues are part of each CDR3. The D gene is left open where the match is weak. The size entry is marked missing in some rows and otherwise reads once, few, many or a size class.

len	v_gene	abundance	j_gene	d_gene	CDR3aa	CDR3nt
15	TRBV19	.	TRBJ1-4	.	CASTRSKTTNEKLFF	TGTGCCAGCACTAGATCCAAAACAACTAATGAAAAACTGTTTTTT
16	TRBV5-6	.	TRBJ2-2	TRBD2	CASSLAAGGPTGELFF	TGTGCCAGCAGCTTGGCCGCGGGAGGGCCAACCGGGGAGCTGTTTTTT
14	TRBV7-2	.	TRBJ2-5	.	CASSLDRTWETQYF	TGTGCCAGCAGCTTAGACAGGACGTGGGAGACCCAGTACTTC
15	TRBV28	.	TRBJ2-1	.	CASSFLAGSYNEQFF	TGTGCCAGCAGTTTCCTGGCGGGGAGCTACAATGAGCAGTTCTTC
16	TRBV19	.	TRBJ2-4	TRBD2	CASSAIQLAGLNIQYF	TGTGCCAGTAGTGCCATCCAACTAGCGGGGCTAAACATTCAGTACTTC
16	TRBV5-4	.	TRBJ1-2	.	CASSLRTGQGNYGYTF	TGTGCCAGCAGCTTGAGGACCGGCCAGGGGAACTATGGCTACACCTTC
16	TRBV4-1	.	TRBJ2-5	TRBD1	CASSQDLGQVKETQYF	TGCGCCAGCAGCCAAGATCTGGGACAGGTTAAAGAGACCCAGTACTTC
13	TRBV5-1	.	TRBJ1-3	.	CASRTGSGNTIYF	TGCGCCAGCAGAACAGGTTCTGGAAACACCATATATTTT
17	TRBV7-3	.	TRBJ2-1	.	CASSLTGGQSSYNEQFF	TGTGCCAGCAGCTTAACAGGTGGGCAAAGCTCCTACAATGAGCAGTTCTTC
15	TRBV29-1	.	TRBJ1-2	TRBD1	CSVETVGGTGDGYTF	TGCAGCGTTGAAACAGTAGGTGGGACAGGGGATGGCTACACCTTC
12	TRBV29-1	.	TRBJ2-5	.	CSVTPETETQYF	TGCAGCGTCACCCCTGAAACAGAGACCCAGTACTTC
16	TRBV19	.	TRBJ2-1	TRBD2	CASSGLAAGSYNEQFF	TGTGCCAGTAGTGGACTAGCGGCAGGCTCCTACAATGAGCAGTTCTTC
12	TRBV7-3	.	TRBJ2-1	.	CASSLLTDEQFF	TGTGCCAGCAGCTTATTGACAGATGAGCAGTTCTTC
12	TRBV13	.	TRBJ1-4	.	CASSLRRGELFF	TGTGCCAGCAGCTTACGTCGTGGGGAACTGTTTTTT
15	TRBV7-2	.	TRBJ1-1	.	CASTLTRGVNTEAFF	TGTGCCAGCACCTTGACCAGAGGGGTGAACACTGAAGCTTTCTTT
16	TRBV5-1	.	TRBJ2-2	TRBD2	CASSQLAGRNTGELFF	TGCGCCAGCAGCCAACTAGCGGGGCGGAACACCGGGGAGCTGTTTTTT
15	TRBV30	once	TRBJ2-2	.	CAWSAYTGLTGELFF	TGTGCCTGGAGTGCTTACACAGGGCTCACCGGGGAGCTGTTTTTT
14	TRBV11-2	.	TRBJ2-3	TRBD2	CASSRASGIHTQYF	TGTGCCAGCAGTCGGGCTAGCGGGATTCATACGCAGTATTTT
17	TRBV9	.	TRBJ2-2	TRBD2	CASSPRTSGTYTGELFF	TGTGCCAGCAGCCCCAGGACTAGCGGGACCTACACCGGGGAGCTGTTTTTT
14	TRBV19	.	TRBJ1-5	.	CASKGGLLNQPQHF	TGTGCCAGTAAGGGGGGGCTATTAAATCAGCCCCAGCATTTT
14	TRBV28	.	TRBJ1-5	.	CASSFVPRLQPQHF	TGTGCCAGCAGTTTTGTCCCCCGGTTGCAGCCCCAGCATTTT
14	TRBV5-1	.	TRBJ2-7	TRBD2	CASSLLAGDDEQYF	TGCGCCAGCAGCTTGTTGGCGGGAGACGACGAGCAGTACTTC
14	TRBV19	.	TRBJ1-5	.	CASSTEGGNQPQHF	TGTGCCAGTAGTACCGAGGGGGGCAATCAGCCCCAGCATTTT
15	TRBV18	.	TRBJ2-3	TRBD2	CASSREAGARDTQYF	TGTGCCAGCTCACGCGAAGCGGGAGCCAGAGATACGCAGTATTTT
13	TRBV5-4	.	TRBJ1-2	.	CASSLEGPYGYTF	TGTGCCAGCAGCTTAGAGGGTCCCTATGGCTACACCTTC
11	TRBV15	.	TRBJ2-3	.	CATSLRDTQYF	TGTGCCACGAGCCTAAGAGATACGCAGTATTTT
17	TRBV7-9	few	TRBJ1-1	.	CASSPPGHRTGNTEAFF	TGTGCCAGCAGCCCTCCGGGACACCGTACGGGGAACACTGAAGCTTTCTTT
15	TRBV7-2	.	TRBJ2-5	TRBD2	CASSLGGGEGETQYF	TGTGCCAGCAGCTTAGGCGGCGGGGAGGGAGAGACCCAGTACTTC
14	TRBV5-1	.	TRBJ2-2	.	CASSSTANTGELFF	TGCGCCAGCAGCTCCACGGCGAACACCGGGGAGCTGTTTTTT
13	TRBV28	few	TRBJ1-2	TRBD1	CASSRDRDYGYTF	TGTGCCAGCAGCCGGGACAGGGACTATGGCTACACCTTC
14	TRBV28	.	TRBJ1-2	.	CASLEEGRNYGYTF	TGTGCCAGCCTAGAGGAAGGCCGTAACTATGGCTACACCTTC
16	TRBV28	.	TRBJ2-2	TRBD1	CASSYWDRRNTGELFF	TGTGCCAGCAGTTACTGGGACAGGCGGAACACCGGGGAGCTGTTTTTT
14	TRBV6-5	.	TRBJ1-2	.	CASSYVGGGALPTF	.
15	TRBV6-5	.	TRBJ1-1	TRBD1	CASSYVRTGSPEAFF	TGTGCCAGCAGTTACGTCAGGACAGGCTCACCTGAAGCTTTCTTT
15	TRBV27	.	TRBJ2-7	.	CASSLSHGFRYEQYF	TGTGCCAGCAGTTTATCGCACGGGTTCCGCTACGAGCAGTACTTC
14	TRBV28	few	TRBJ1-1	.	CASSAWFGNTEAFF	TGTGCCAGCAGTGCTTGGTTTGGGAACACTGAAGCTTTCTTT
16	TRBV4-1	.	TRBJ2-3	TRBD1	CASSQGQGALGDTQYF	TGCGCCAGCAGCCAAGGCCAGGGGGCGTTGGGAGATACGCAGTATTTT
19	TRBV19	.	TRBJ2-1	TRBD2	CASSMGFRLAGSSYNEQFF	TGTGCCAGTAGTATGGGGTTTCGCTTAGCGGGTAGCTCCTACAATGAGCAGTTCTTC
15	TRBV2	.	TRBJ1-4	.	CASSQTAATNEKLFF	TGTGCCAGCAGTCAGACAGCCGCAACTAATGAAAAACTGTTTTTT
14	TRBV27	few	TRBJ1-2	.	CASRMIQGRYGYTF	TGTGCCAGCAGGATGATACAGGGCCGCTATGGCTACACCTTC
12	TRBV15	.	TRBJ2-7	.	CATSRDYYEQYF	TGTGCCACCAGCAGAGATTATTACGAGCAGTACTTC
13	TRBV10-3	.	TRBJ1-6	.	CAINPDSYSPLHF	TGTGCCATCAATCCGGACAGTTATTCACCCCTCCACTTT
16	TRBV7-6	.	TRBJ2-1	TRBD2	CASSYLAGGRLNEQFF	TGTGCCAGCAGCTACTTAGCGGGAGGGCGGTTGAATGAGCAGTTCTTC
13	TRBV19	few	TRBJ1-2	.	CASISRGNYGYTF	TGTGCCAGTATCTCCAGGGGAAACTATGGCTACACCTTC
15	TRBV9	.	TRBJ2-7	TRBD2	CASSVSTSASYEQYF	TGTGCCAGCAGCGTGTCTACTAGCGCCTCCTACGAGCAGTACTTC
12	TRBV7-2	once	TRBJ1-2	.	CASSLGAYGYTF	TGTGCCAGCAGCTTGGGGGCCTATGGCTACACCTTC
14	TRBV5-1	.	TRBJ2-7	TRBD1	CASSNRDSTYEQYF	TGCGCCAGCAGCAACCGGGACAGCACCTACGAGCAGTACTTC
15	TRBV5-1	.	TRBJ2-7	.	CASSLGSGFPYEQYF	TGCGCCAGCAGCTTGGGGTCAGGGTTCCCCTACGAGCAGTACTTC
15	TRBV11-2	.	TRBJ2-1	TRBD2	CASNSRASGSNEQFF	TGTGCCAGCAACTCTAGGGCTAGCGGAAGCAATGAGCAGTTCTTC
16	TRBV7-3	once	TRBJ2-7	TRBD1	CASSPSGQGAQNEQYF	TGTGCCAGCAGCCCCAGCGGGCAGGGGGCGCAGAACGAGCAGTACTTC
13	TRBV6-1	.	TRBJ1-1	.	CASRFGQNTEAFF	TGTGCCAGCAGATTCGGACAGAACACTGAAGCTTTCTTT
16	TRBV19	once	TRBJ2-2	TRBD1	CASSPSQGAPTGELFF	TGTGCCAGTAGTCCCTCGCAGGGGGCACCCACCGGGGAGCTGTTTTTT
14	TRBV6-6	.	TRBJ1-4	.	CASSSGQRNEKLFF	TGTGCCAGCAGTTCTGGACAGAGGAATGAAAAACTGTTTTTT
16	TRBV28	.	TRBJ2-6	.	CASSWDFTSGANVLTF	TGTGCCAGCAGTTGGGACTTCACCTCTGGGGCCAACGTCCTGACTTTC
14	TRBV7-3	.	TRBJ2-7	.	CASSQGGANYEQYF	TGTGCCAGCTCCCAGGGCGGAGCCAACTACGAGCAGTACTTC
15	TRBV14	.	TRBJ1-1	.	CASSQPQAMNTEAFF	TGTGCCAGCAGCCAGCCACAAGCAATGAACACTGAAGCTTTCTTT
13	TRBV12-5	once	TRBJ2-5	.	CASAQGGRETQYF	TGTGCTAGTGCTCAGGGGGGTAGGGAGACCCAGTACTTC